This passage covers 18 T cell receptor beta chains from one sample sequenced in a study of beta chain features in type 1 diabetes. Whole-study results and caveats: Significant though moderate, a shortening of TCRB CDR3s appeared in all four CD4+ subsets of Type 1 diabetes patients.

Every bit of the isolated RNA underwent reverse transcription, so sequencing read expressed TCRB transcripts. Only in-frame clones appear in the TCRdb table, and some are missing; sequencing was by immunoSEQ multiplex PCR. The sample contains over 200,000 clones, approximately 10% of which appear only once. Their recognized antigens are unknown. Sequencing used naive CD4+ T cells from blood. The receptors come from a man aged 25 to 40 with type 1 diabetes.

V gene TRBV11-2 combines with J gene TRBJ2-7; 8 bases are shared with TRBD1. Germline V CDR1 and CDR2: SGHAT, FQNNGV. The V segment lost 3 bases and the J segment 2 bases; nucleotides outside the gene matches: 3. The length of the CDR3 is 14 residues. The CDR3 DNA reads as TGTGCCAGCAGCTTGCGACAGGGGACCTACGAGCAGTACTTC. Residues: CASSLRQGTYEQYF.

This clone was counted between two and nine times. CDR3 bases: TGTGCCAGCAGTTACTCAGAAGCGGGGGCCGCCTACGAGCAGTACTTC. Translated, it gives CASSYSEAGAAYEQYF. The rearrangement uses TRBV6-5 and TRBJ2-7; 8 bases match TRBD2. CDR3 length: 16 residues. Trimming cost V 0 bases and J 2 bases; bases outside gene matches: 6. Germline CDR1 is MNHEY and CDR2 is SVGAGI.

This clone was picked up one time. The chain combines TRBV5-1 with TRBJ2-7; 9 bases map to TRBD1. CDR1 and CDR2 (germline): SGHRS, YFSETQ. V dropped 4 bases and J dropped 3; count of bases not matched to a gene: 11. CDR3 length: 16 amino acids. The CDR3 loop is CASSVSTGGVSYEQYF. The CDR3, as DNA: TGCGCCAGCAGCGTATCGACAGGGGGAGTTAGCTACGAGCAGTACTTC.

The gene calls are TRBV19 and TRBJ1-5; D uncertain. CDR3 length: 15 amino acids. V gave up 4 bases and J gave up 0 bases, with 10 bases separating them. Germline CDR1 is LNHDA and CDR2 is SQIVND (reference sequence). The CDR3 sequence is CASSTIIYSNQPQHF. The DNA of the CDR3 is TGTGCCAGTAGTACGATCATCTATAGCAATCAGCCCCAGCATTTT.

This clone was seen a handful of times. This sequence joins TRBV10-3 and TRBJ2-6; D perhaps matches TRBD1 (5 bases). With 4 bases removed from V and 4 bases from J, the gap between germline ends came to 14 bases. This CDR3 is built from 16 residues. Germline CDR1 and CDR2: ENHRY and SYGVKD. The CDR3 region is CAISGSVGAGANVLTF. For the CDR3, the DNA is TGTGCCATCAGTGGGTCCGTTGGGGCCGGGGCCAACGTCCTGACTTTC.

This clone was picked up a small number of times. V gene TRBV28 combines with J gene TRBJ1-1; tentatively, D is TRBD1 (5 bases). Trimming shortened V by 4 bases and J by 4 bases, and 10 bases separated the two germline ends. The germline gives CDR1 MDHEN, CDR2 SYDVKM. The CDR3 has 13 residues. CDR3 loop: CASSWSGGTEAFF. CDR3 sequence (DNA): TGTGCCAGCAGTTGGTCCGGGGGCACTGAAGCTTTCTTT.

The chain couples TRBV7-2 to TRBJ2-3, with 8 bases lining up with TRBD2. Per the germline V gene, CDR1 is SGHTA and CDR2 is FQGNSA. This CDR3 is built from 18 residues. V shed 5 bases, J shed 1 base, and the junction held 14 bases outside the gene matches. Here the CDR3 reads CASSLQASGRLGTDTQYF. As DNA, the CDR3 is TGTGCCAGCAGCCTACAAGCTAGCGGGCGCCTAGGCACAGATACGCAGTATTTT. Supplemented by reference TRBV7-2 and TRBJ2-3, the full variable domain reads GAGVSQSPSNKVTEKGKDVELRCDPISGHTALYWYRQSLGQGLEFLIYFQGNSAPDKSGLPSDRFSAERTGGSVSTLTIQRTQQEDSAVYLCASSLQASGRLGTDTQYFGPGTRLTVL.

The genes are TRBV19 and TRBJ2-7; 8 bases fit TRBD1. The CDR3 loop spans 15 amino acids. V was pared by 9 bases and J by 3 bases, with 13 bases of the junction left unmatched. From germline, CDR1 is LNHDA and CDR2 SQIVND (reference sequence). Here the CDR3 DNA reads TGTGCCAGCCGGGGGACAGGAAAAGGTGTCTACGAGCAGTACTTC. Translating it yields CASRGTGKGVYEQYF. Complete variable domain (other parts from reference TRBV19 and TRBJ2-7): DGGITQSPKYLFRKEGQNVTLSCEQNLNHDAMYWYRQDPGQGLRLIYYSQIVNDFQKGDIAEGYSVSREKKESFPLTVTSAQKNPTAFYLCASRGTGKGVYEQYFGPGTRLTVT.

The rearrangement links TRBV4-1 to TRBJ2-5; 10 positions agree with TRBD1. V lost 4 bases to trimming and J lost 2 bases; unmatched junction nucleotides: 16. The CDR3 runs to 19 residues. The germline V gene has CDR1 MGHRA and CDR2 YSYEKL. The CDR3 DNA sequence: TGCGCCAGCAGCCGACGATCACGAGGGTTGGACAGGGGGCAAGAGACCCAGTACTTC. The encoded protein is CASSRRSRGLDRGQETQYF.

The chain recombines TRBV6-5 with TRBJ2-1; D is uncertain. Trimming stripped 6 bases from V and 8 bases from J, with 14 bases between. The germline V gene has CDR1 MNHEY and CDR2 SVGAGI. The CDR3 is 13 residues long. The CDR3 DNA sequence: TGTGCCAGCAGCCGCCGTAACAGAGATGAGCAGTTCTTC. It specifies CASSRRNRDEQFF.

This clone occurred a few times. This chain joins TRBV7-2 and TRBJ2-7; TRBD1 matches at 8 bases. The V gene end was trimmed by 2 bases and the J gene end by 3 bases; junction bases not matched to a gene: 6. Looked up from germline, CDR1 is SGHTA and CDR2 is FQGNSA. The CDR3 runs to 15 residues. CDR3 sequence (DNA): TGTGCCAGCAGCTTAATGGGACAGGCCGACTACGAGCAGTACTTC. Its translation is CASSLMGQADYEQYF.

This clone was recorded at least ten times. The chain couples TRBV30 to TRBJ2-1, with D possibly being TRBD2 (5 bases). Trimming removed 4 bases from V and 0 bases from J, with 7 bases in between. The CDR3 runs 13 residues. The V gene's germline CDR1 is GTSNPN and CDR2 SVGIG (reference sequence). The CDR3 DNA follows: TGTGCCTGGACGAGCGGCTCCTACAATGAGCAGTTCTTC. This gives the protein CAWTSGSYNEQFF.

The chain uses TRBV7-2 and TRBJ2-7; D may be TRBD2 (7 bases). V was pared by 9 bases and J by 6 bases, with 15 bases between. The CDR3 runs to 12 residues. Germline V lookup: CDR1 SGHTA, CDR2 FQGNSA. The DNA for the CDR3 is TGTGCCAGTTCACAAGGGGGGGTCGAGCAGTACTTC. Translated: CASSQGGVEQYF.

The chain has TRBV10-3 and TRBJ2-2; D not certain. Per the germline V gene, CDR1 is ENHRY and CDR2 is SYGVKD. Trimming stripped 2 bases from V and 5 bases from J, with 6 bases between. This CDR3 comprises 13 residues. CDR3 residues: CAISEGQTGELFF. The CDR3 bases are TGTGCCATCAGTGAGGGCCAAACCGGGGAGCTGTTTTTT.

V is TRBV18 and J is TRBJ1-2; the D gene is possibly TRBD1 (5 bases). The V and J ends lost 3 bases and 4 bases respectively, with 15 bases between them. This CDR3 has 15 residues. From germline, CDR1 is KGHSH and CDR2 LQKENI. CDR3 sequence reads: CASSPFDSTTYGYTF. CDR3 DNA: TGTGCCAGCTCACCCTTTGACAGTACGACCTATGGCTACACCTTC.

The genes are TRBV19 and TRBJ2-3, with D perhaps TRBD2 (6 bases). Germline V CDR1 and CDR2: LNHDA, SQIVND (reference sequence). The V end was cut by 5 bases, the J end by 2 bases, with 8 bases between. CDR3 length: 13 amino acids. The CDR3 loop is CASSVAVTDTQYF. In DNA, the CDR3 is TGTGCCAGTAGTGTAGCGGTCACAGATACGCAGTATTTT.

This rearrangement joins TRBV9 to TRBJ2-2, with a weak D call TRBD2 (6 bases). From germline, CDR1 is SGDLS and CDR2 YYNGEE. The CDR3 sequence is 14 residues long. The germline V and J ends were trimmed by 3 bases and 5 bases, with 11 bases remaining between them. In nucleotides, the CDR3 is TGTGCCAGCAGCGCACACCTAGCGACCGGGGAGCTGTTTTTT. Residues: CASSAHLATGELFF.

The sample holds a few counts of this clone. This chain connects TRBV4-3 to TRBJ2-7; D gene unclear. The V end was cut by 0 bases, the J end by 4 bases, with 16 bases between. The germline V gene encodes CDR1 LGHNA and CDR2 YSLEER. The CDR3 length is 16 residues. CDR3 nucleotide sequence: TGCGCCAGCAGCCAAGAGGTAGGAAGCCTCGGGTACGAGCAGTACTTC. Its translation: CASSQEVGSLGYEQYF.